Each of the 25 T cell receptor beta chains below was sequenced from the same sample in a study of blood T cells in healthy people across ages. Through a sample-barcoded 5' primer and a J-beta primer mix, a second PCR was run for roughly 7 to 12 cycles. MiXCR was run by TCRdb on the 5' RACE reads, yielding one entry per CDR3 protein. The sample contains 750,000 to 850,000 distinct CDR3 sequences, 20% to 30% of which appear only once. In addition, the sample was reused for a study of T cells of mothers and their children.

What was sequenced was blood. Receptors originate from a boy younger than 18 in good health.

The chain uses TRBV20-1 and TRBJ2-7, with a possible D match to TRBD2 (6 bases). Germline CDR1 reads DFQATT; CDR2 reads SNEGSKA (reference sequence). Trimming took 6 bases from V and 5 from J, leaving 23 bases between them. This CDR3 is 15 amino acids long. The DNA of the CDR3 is TGCAGTGCACCTTCCTTTATGACTAGTAACGACGAGCAGTACTTC. Its protein is CSAPSFMTSNDEQYF.

J is TRBJ2-3 and V is TRBV29-1, with D perhaps matching TRBD2 (6 bases). This CDR3 is built from 15 residues. The germline CDR1 and CDR2 sequences are SQVTM and ANQGSEA. The V end was cut by 3 bases, the J end by 6 bases, with 19 bases between. CDR3 in amino acids: CSVDFAGIQVDTQYF. CDR3 coding DNA: TGCAGCGTTGACTTTGCGGGGATTCAAGTTGATACGCAGTATTTT.

The chain uses TRBV7-2 and TRBJ2-3; D possibly uses TRBD1 or TRBD2 (5 bases each). Germline-derived CDR1 and CDR2 are SGHTA and FQGNSA. The CDR3 extends over 17 amino acids. The V gene lost 2 bases and the J gene lost 0 bases, with 15 bases spanning the gap. In DNA, the CDR3 is TGTGCCAGCAGCTTACGATCGGTGGGACCCAGCACAGATACGCAGTATTTT. The encoded protein is CASSLRSVGPSTDTQYF.

This clonotype occurred once. The chain is built from TRBV7-2 and TRBJ2-1; 14 bases agree with TRBD2. Germline V CDR1 and CDR2: SGHTA, FQGNSA. CDR3 length: 16 amino acids. V was clipped by 0 bases and J by 9 bases; unmatched bases: 4. CDR3 sequence (DNA): TGTGCCAGCAGCTTAGCCGGACTAGCGGGGGGCGGTGAGCAGTTCTTC. It yields the protein CASSLAGLAGGGEQFF.

The chain combines TRBV29-1 with TRBJ2-7, with D unresolved. The CDR3 contains 14 residues. Trimming stripped 2 bases from V and 1 base from J, with 12 bases between. CDR1 and CDR2 from the germline V gene are SQVTM and ANQGSEA. The CDR3 spells CSVERGDSSYEQYF. CDR3 in DNA: TGCAGCGTTGAACGCGGAGACTCTTCCTACGAGCAGTACTTC.

The gene calls are TRBV6-5 and TRBJ2-1, with TRBD2 matching 8 bases. CDR3 length: 15 amino acids. The V gene end was trimmed by 6 bases and the J gene end by 8 bases; junction bases not matched to a gene: 12. Germline assignment: CDR1 MNHEY and CDR2 SVGAGI. Written as DNA, the CDR3 is TGTGCCAGCAGCCGGCGAGCGGGAGTGGGATATGAGCAGTTCTTC. Residues: CASSRRAGVGYEQFF.

The V gene is TRBV7-9, the J gene TRBJ1-2; D gene ambiguous. The ends were cut back, 1 base at V and 8 bases at J, with 8 bases in the middle. This CDR3 has 12 amino acids. Germline CDR1 is SEHNR and CDR2 is FQNEAQ (reference sequence). Here the CDR3 DNA reads TGTGCCAGCAGCTTAGAGGCGGAAGGCTACACCTTC. It translates to CASSLEAEGYTF.

The genes are TRBV20-1 and TRBJ2-7, with 15 bases that match TRBD2. In germline, CDR1 is DFQATT, CDR2 SNEGSKA (reference sequence). The CDR3 runs 16 residues. The trim removed 6 bases at V and 5 bases at J, leaving 11 bases unmatched. In DNA, the CDR3 is TGCAGTGCCCACATGGGACTAGCGGGAGGTGGCCACGAGCAGTACTTC. Translation gives CSAHMGLAGGGHEQYF.

This clonotype has more than one count but fewer than ten. V usage is TRBV9 and J usage is TRBJ1-1; 8 nucleotides line up with TRBD1. The germline V gene encodes CDR1 SGDLS and CDR2 YYNGEE. This CDR3 has 13 amino acids. J gave up 4 bases and V 3 bases, and 2 bases lay outside the gene matches. The CDR3 sequence: CASSETGATEAFF. CDR3 DNA: TGTGCCAGCAGCGAGACAGGGGCCACTGAAGCTTTCTTT.

The chain recombines TRBV28 with TRBJ2-7; TRBD1 matches 7 bases. The germline V gene encodes CDR1 MDHEN and CDR2 SYDVKM. This CDR3 contains 14 residues. V was clipped by 6 bases and J by 6 bases; unmatched bases: 11. The CDR3 sequence is CASRYRGRSGEQYF. The CDR3 DNA reads TGTGCCAGCAGGTACAGGGGAAGAAGTGGCGAGCAGTACTTC. Complete variable domain (other parts from reference TRBV28 and TRBJ2-7): DVKVTQSSRYLVKRTGEKVFLECVQDMDHENMFWYRQDPGLGLRLIYFSYDVKMKEKGDIPEGYSVSREKKERFSLILESASTNQTSMYLCASRYRGRSGEQYFGPGTRLTVT.

This clonotype has just a few counts. J is TRBJ2-5 and V is TRBV7-9; D unresolved. TRBJ2-1 explains the end of the DNA better; the J call may be wrong. Germline V lookup: CDR1 SEHNR, CDR2 FQNEAQ (reference sequence). CDR3 length: 13 residues. DNA for the CDR3: TGTGCCAGCAGCTTACCGGGCTCGGGTGAGCAGTTCTTC. Protein product: CASSLPGSGEQFF.

The V call is TRBV5-1, the J call TRBJ2-3; D may be TRBD2 (5 bases). Germline CDR1 is SGHRS and CDR2 is YFSETQ. V gave up 3 bases and J gave up 2 bases, with 13 bases separating them. This CDR3 region has 15 residues. The CDR3 DNA reads as TGCGCCAGCAGCTCCTCCGGGGAAACCACAGATACGCAGTATTTT. This codes for CASSSSGETTDTQYF.

In this sample, this clonotype turned up a few times. The J gene is TRBJ2-1, the V gene TRBV7-9; 10 bases are shared with TRBD2. Germline CDR1 is SEHNR and CDR2 is FQNEAQ (reference sequence). This CDR3 spans 15 amino acids. V gave up 4 bases and J gave up 5 bases; unmatched junction bases: 5. This CDR3 reads CASSSTSGYDNEQFF. CDR3 coding DNA: TGTGCCAGCAGCTCGACTAGCGGGTACGACAATGAGCAGTTCTTC.

This clonotype was seen more than once but under ten times. This chain connects TRBV20-1 to TRBJ2-5, with D perhaps matching TRBD1 or TRBD2 (5 bases each). The germline V gene has CDR1 DFQATT and CDR2 SNEGSKA (reference sequence). Deletions cut 6 bases from V and 1 base from J, with 9 bases between. The CDR3 consists of 12 residues. The CDR3, as DNA: TGCAGTGCCCAGGGAGCCCAAGAGACCCAGTACTTC. It encodes CSAQGAQETQYF.

This chain uses TRBV4-3 with TRBJ2-1; no definite D call. Trimming pared 0 bases from V and 1 base from J, leaving 10 bases between. In germline, CDR1 is LGHNA, CDR2 YSLEER. The CDR3 is 16 residues long. In DNA form, the CDR3 reads TGCGCCAGCAGCCAAGATGTTGGAGTATCCTACAATGAGCAGTTCTTC. Protein product: CASSQDVGVSYNEQFF.

In this sample, this clonotype turned up many times. The chain joins TRBV6-5 to TRBJ2-1; 7 nucleotides align to TRBD1. The trim removed 0 bases at V and 13 bases at J, leaving 6 bases unmatched. CDR1 and CDR2 from the germline V gene are MNHEY and SVGAGI. The CDR3 contains 13 residues. The CDR3 protein is CASSYSETGPQFF. DNA of the CDR3: TGTGCCAGCAGTTACTCGGAGACAGGGCCTCAGTTCTTC.

This clonotype appeared a few times. The chain joins TRBV11-3 to TRBJ2-5; weak D call: TRBD2 (6 bases). The CDR3 has 15 residues. In germline, CDR1 is SGHNT, CDR2 YENEEA. The V end was cut by 0 bases, the J end by 5 bases, with 13 bases between. The CDR3 sequence is CASSLDGGPTETQYF. The CDR3, as DNA: TGTGCCAGCAGCTTAGACGGGGGTCCTACGGAGACCCAGTACTTC.

The chain recombines TRBV9 with TRBJ1-2; unclear D gene. The CDR3 is 14 residues long. Trimming pared 4 bases from V and 7 bases from J, leaving 17 bases between. Germline loops: CDR1 SGDLS, CDR2 YYNGEE. CDR3 nucleotide sequence: TGTGCCAGCAGCACTCTCGGTAGGGAATCTGGCTACACCTTC. Translated, it gives CASSTLGRESGYTF.

The chain uses TRBV20-1 and TRBJ2-1, with TRBD2 matching 9 bases. The end of the DNA fits TRBJ2-5 better, so the J call may be wrong. The CDR3 covers 14 residues. Germline V gene lookup returns CDR1 DFQATT and CDR2 SNEGSKA (reference sequence). The CDR3 sequence is CSARVAGGRETQYF. The CDR3, as DNA: TGCAGTGCTAGAGTTGCGGGGGGGAGAGAGACCCAGTACTTC.

This clonotype was seen more than once but under ten times. The chain is built from TRBV5-1 and TRBJ2-1; 12 bases fit TRBD2. Germline CDR1 reads SGHRS; CDR2 reads YFSETQ. V was pared by 0 bases and J by 7 bases, with 5 bases of the junction left unmatched. This CDR3 is built from 16 residues. The CDR3 nucleotides read TGCGCCAGCAGCTTGGCCCTAGCGGGAGGGGTAAATGAGCAGTTCTTC. This sequence encodes CASSLALAGGVNEQFF.

The V gene is TRBV7-6, the J gene TRBJ1-3; TRBD1 agrees at 7 bases. The CDR3 is made up of 15 amino acids. The germline V gene encodes CDR1 SGHVS and CDR2 FNYEAQ. Losses at the gene ends were 3 bases for V and 6 bases for J; bases not matched to a gene: 8. In DNA, the CDR3 is TGTGCCAGCAGCTTGGGGCAGGGGGTCGTAAACACCATATATTTT. Translating gives CASSLGQGVVNTIYF.

V gene TRBV7-8 combines with J gene TRBJ2-3; D is possibly TRBD2 (6 bases). The CDR3 is 17 residues long. The germline CDR1 and CDR2 sequences are SGHVS and FQNEAQ. The ends were cut back, 1 base at V and 6 bases at J, with 20 bases in the middle. CDR3 amino acids: CASSLEGARLVGDTQYF. As DNA, the CDR3 is TGTGCCAGCAGCTTAGAGGGTGCGAGACTAGTGGGTGATACGCAGTATTTT.

This clonotype appeared a few times. This chain uses TRBV9 with TRBJ2-2, with D possibly matching TRBD2 (6 bases). In germline, CDR1 is SGDLS, CDR2 YYNGEE. The CDR3 runs 14 residues. Trimming took off 8 bases at V and 3 bases at J, with 14 bases between the two ends. The CDR3 DNA is TGTGCCAGTCAATCGGCGGGACACACCGGGGAGCTGTTTTTT. It is translated as CASQSAGHTGELFF.

This clonotype has a handful of counts. V and J are TRBV2 and TRBJ2-5, with 9 bases lining up with TRBD1. V was pared by 6 bases and J by 2 bases, with 13 bases of the junction left unmatched. CDR1 is SNHLY and CDR2 is FYNNEI in the germline V gene. This CDR3 region has 17 residues. This CDR3 is CASSYTGTGSIQETQYF. The CDR3 DNA reads TGTGCCAGCAGCTACACCGGGACAGGGTCAATACAAGAGACCCAGTACTTC.

This clonotype occurred many times. In nucleotides, the CDR3 is TGCAGCGTTGATGGGCAAGAGACCCAGTACTTC. Its protein is CSVDGQETQYF. The chain combines TRBV29-1 with TRBJ2-5; no clear D gene. The CDR3 consists of 11 residues. Trimming removed 3 bases at V and 2 bases at J, with 4 bases between. From germline, CDR1 is SQVTM and CDR2 ANQGSEA.